These 24 T cell receptor beta chains were all obtained from the same sample, sequenced in a study of beta chain features in type 1 diabetes. The study, taken as a whole, reports: TCRB CDR3s were moderately but significantly shorter in Type 1 diabetes patients in all four CD4+ subsets.

Expressed TCRB transcripts were sequenced after all isolated RNA was converted to cDNA. The data were produced by immunoSEQ multiplex PCR, yet TCRdb's version contains in-frame clones alone and is incomplete. The profile shows 300,000 to 350,000 clones, around 9.7% of them singletons. For these TCRs, the target antigens are not known. Sequencing was carried out using central memory CD4+ T cells from blood. These receptors all stem from a man in his thirties or forties with type 1 diabetes.

This clone was seen many times. The V call is TRBV7-9, the J call TRBJ2-3, with TRBD1 as a possible D gene (6 bases). The CDR3 is 15 residues long. V was cut by 5 bases and J by 0 bases, with 12 bases left in between. Per the germline V gene, CDR1 is SEHNR and CDR2 is FQNEAQ (reference sequence). The CDR3 sequence is CASSPDSSSTDTQYF. Here the CDR3 DNA reads TGTGCCAGCAGCCCGGACAGCTCTAGCACAGATACGCAGTATTTT.

This chain links TRBV2 with TRBJ2-3; 9 bases map to TRBD2. Germline assignment: CDR1 SNHLY and CDR2 FYNNEI. J was trimmed by 5 bases and V by 6 bases; bases with no gene match: 6. The CDR3 is made up of 14 amino acids. CDR3 loop: CASSSGGRLDTQYF. The CDR3 bases are TGTGCCAGCAGCAGCGGGGGGCGTTTAGATACGCAGTATTTT.

J is TRBJ1-1 and V is TRBV2, with D hard to call. The CDR3 contains 13 residues. Trimming pared 9 bases from V and 2 bases from J, leaving 13 bases between. Germline V gene data show CDR1 as SNHLY and CDR2 as FYNNEI. The CDR3 sequence: CASSVDHNTEAFF. In nucleotides, the CDR3 is TGTGCCAGTTCCGTCGATCACAACACTGAAGCTTTCTTT.

This clone was found a few times. The rearrangement joins TRBV4-3 to TRBJ1-4; no reliable D call. The germline V gene encodes CDR1 LGHNA and CDR2 YSLEER. This CDR3 has 13 amino acids. V dropped 4 bases and J dropped 11 bases, with 14 bases sitting between them. The CDR3 here is CASSRGKAGKLFF. CDR3 DNA: TGCGCCAGCAGCCGCGGCAAGGCCGGGAAACTGTTTTTT.

V usage is TRBV5-4 and J usage is TRBJ2-5; a possible D gene is TRBD1 (6 bases). V was pared by 6 bases and J by 5 bases, with 20 bases between. The length of the CDR3 is 15 residues. Germline V gene data show CDR1 as SGHNT and CDR2 as YYREEE (reference sequence). This CDR3 is CASTRAGQSAETQYF. The DNA of the CDR3 is TGTGCCAGCACTCGCGCCGGACAGTCTGCGGAGACCCAGTACTTC.

This clone was observed a handful of times. V and J are TRBV5-1 and TRBJ2-7, with 10 bases fitting TRBD2. The germline CDR1 and CDR2 sequences are SGHRS and YFSETQ. V shed 4 bases and J 0 bases; nucleotides not matched to a gene: 4. The CDR3 covers 15 residues. CDR3 in amino acids: CASSVAGGTSYEQYF. CDR3 sequence (DNA): TGCGCCAGCAGCGTAGCGGGGGGAACCTCCTACGAGCAGTACTTC. Based on the CDR3 plus reference TRBV5-1 and TRBJ2-7, the full variable domain is KAGVTQTPRYLIKTRGQQVTLSCSPISGHRSVSWYQQTPGQGLQFLFEYFSETQRNKGNFPGRFSGRQFSNSRSEMNVSTLELGDSALYLCASSVAGGTSYEQYFGPGTRLTVT.

V and J are TRBV7-2 and TRBJ1-1; maybe TRBD1 (6 bases). In germline, CDR1 is SGHTA, CDR2 FQGNSA. V lost 5 bases, J lost 1 base, and 11 bases lay in between. The CDR3 contains 14 residues. The CDR3 loop is CASSRATGNTEAFF. Written as DNA, the CDR3 is TGTGCCAGCAGCCGGGCGACAGGGAACACTGAAGCTTTCTTT.

This chain joins TRBV5-1 and TRBJ1-6; TRBD1 aligns across 10 bases. This CDR3 spans 16 amino acids. V shed 4 bases and J 10 bases; nucleotides not matched to a gene: 11. The V gene's germline CDR1 is SGHRS and CDR2 YFSETQ. DNA of the CDR3: TGCGCCAGCAGCGCGTCGTCCGGGACAGGGGTCTCACCCCTCCACTTT. Its protein product is CASSASSGTGVSPLHF.

Only a few counts were recorded for this clone. This chain uses TRBV29-1 with TRBJ1-2, with 7 bases identical to TRBD1. In germline, CDR1 is SQVTM, CDR2 ANQGSEA. V trimming: 2 bases; J trimming: 3 bases; junction bases outside the gene matches: 6. The CDR3 runs to 14 residues. The CDR3 sequence: CSVEKGQGDYGYTF. The CDR3 region has the DNA TGCAGCGTTGAAAAGGGTCAGGGGGACTATGGCTACACCTTC. The full variable domain, completed using reference TRBV29-1 and TRBJ1-2, is SAVISQKPSRDICQRGTSLTIQCQVDSQVTMMFWYRQQPGQSLTLIATANQGSEATYESGFVIDKFPISRPNLTFSTLTVSNMSPEDSSIYLCSVEKGQGDYGYTFGSGTRLTVV.

The chain is built from TRBV6-6 and TRBJ1-5; no firm D call. The ends were cut back, 6 bases at V and 0 bases at J, with 9 bases in the middle. This CDR3 region has 14 residues. Per the germline V gene, CDR1 is MNHNY and CDR2 is SVGAGI (reference sequence). CDR3 sequence: CASRGRVSNQPQHF. The CDR3 nucleotides are TGTGCCAGCAGGGGGAGGGTTAGCAATCAGCCCCAGCATTTT.

This clone was counted at least ten times. The same CDR3 is also encoded by other DNA sequences in this sample. The chain recombines TRBV29-1 with TRBJ2-6; no clear D. With 4 bases removed from V and 1 base from J, the gap between germline ends came to 5 bases. The CDR3 length is 13 residues. CDR1 is SQVTM, CDR2 ANQGSEA, per germline. The CDR3 DNA is TGCAGCGTTGTGGGTTCTGGGGCCAACGTCCTGACTTTC. Amino acids: CSVVGSGANVLTF. Supplemented by reference TRBV29-1 and TRBJ2-6, the full variable domain reads SAVISQKPSRDICQRGTSLTIQCQVDSQVTMMFWYRQQPGQSLTLIATANQGSEATYESGFVIDKFPISRPNLTFSTLTVSNMSPEDSSIYLCSVVGSGANVLTFGAGSRLTVL.

This clone was found a few times. The chain carries TRBV7-2 and TRBJ2-1; D is tentatively TRBD1 or TRBD2 (5 bases each). Between the trimmed V and J ends, which lost 5 bases and 7 bases, there was a span of 9 bases. Germline V gene data show CDR1 as SGHTA and CDR2 as FQGNSA. This CDR3 comprises 12 residues. In DNA, the CDR3 is TGTGCCAGCAGCGGGACCTGGAATGAGCAGTTCTTC. Protein sequence: CASSGTWNEQFF.

This clone appeared many times. This chain connects TRBV21-1 to TRBJ2-4; the DNA was not compared with TRBD1, the D call given in the table. TRBV21-1 is a pseudogene locus. This CDR3 contains 17 residues. CDR3 DNA: TGTGCCAGCAGCAAAGCAGTAGACAGGGCTTCCAAAAACATTCAGTACTTC. Its protein is CASSKAVDRASKNIQYF.

This clone came up a few times. The rearrangement joins TRBV19 to TRBJ1-1; 7 bases line up with TRBD1. This CDR3 is 16 amino acids long. Germline V CDR1 and CDR2: LNHDA, SQIVND (reference sequence). The trim removed 8 bases at V and 1 base at J, leaving 13 bases unmatched. As DNA, the CDR3 is TGTGCCAGTGGTTTCAATCGACAGGGAGGGAACACTGAAGCTTTCTTT. Translating gives CASGFNRQGGNTEAFF.

This clone has only a few counts. V is TRBV6-7 and J is TRBJ1-5, with D perhaps TRBD1 (6 bases). TRBV6-7 is known as an ORF, though its function is uncertain. V lost 4 bases to trimming and J lost 4 bases, with 17 bases between them. The CDR3 runs 16 residues. In DNA form, the CDR3 reads TGTGCCAGCAGTTTAGGACAGAACGCTCCTAATCAGCCCCAGCATTTT. It specifies CASSLGQNAPNQPQHF.

The sample holds a few counts of this clone. This CDR3 is also generated by other DNA sequences in the sample. V and J are TRBV2 and TRBJ1-1; D is unresolved. The CDR3 has 11 amino acids. Trimming cost V 1 base and J 7 bases, with 4 bases left between them. Germline values: CDR1 SNHLY, CDR2 FYNNEI. The CDR3 sequence: CASSEDREAFF. As DNA, the CDR3 is TGTGCCAGCAGTGAAGACCGTGAAGCTTTCTTT.

Turning to this clone: Other DNA variants within this sample encode the same CDR3. The CDR3 sequence: CSAEDRGNYGYTF. The CDR3 DNA reads as TGCAGCGCCGAGGACCGGGGGAACTATGGCTACACCTTC. The V gene is TRBV29-1, the J gene TRBJ1-2, with a possible D match to TRBD1 (5 bases). Germline CDR1 and CDR2: SQVTM and ANQGSEA. There are 13 residues in the CDR3. V was trimmed by 7 bases and J by 2 bases, leaving 14 bases between them.

This rearrangement joins TRBV5-4 to TRBJ2-5, with 8 positions matching TRBD1. CDR1 and CDR2 (germline): SGHNT, YYREEE (reference sequence). The junction had 8 bases not matched to a gene; V was cut back by 5 bases and J by 5 bases. CDR3 size: 14 residues. The CDR3 reads CASRYQGAEETQYF. The DNA of the CDR3 is TGTGCCAGCAGGTACCAGGGGGCAGAGGAGACCCAGTACTTC. Full variable domain (remainder filled in from reference TRBV5-4 and TRBJ2-5): ETGVTQSPTHLIKTRGQQVTLRCSSQSGHNTVSWYQQALGQGPQFIFQYYREEENGRGNFPPRFSGLQFPNYSSELNVNALELDDSALYLCASRYQGAEETQYFGPGTRLLVL.

V and J are TRBV27 and TRBJ2-3, with a tentative D call TRBD2 (5 bases). V gave up 7 bases and J gave up 1 base, with 9 bases separating them. From germline, CDR1 is MNHEY and CDR2 SMNVEV (reference sequence). The CDR3 is made up of 13 amino acids. The CDR3: CASKPSRTDTQYF. In nucleotides, the CDR3 is TGTGCCAGCAAGCCTAGCCGCACAGATACGCAGTATTTT.

Only a few counts were recorded for this clone. The J gene is TRBJ2-2, the V gene TRBV7-8; D is unresolved. V lost 3 bases to trimming and J lost 5 bases, with 13 bases between them. Germline lookup yields CDR1 SGHVS and CDR2 FQNEAQ. CDR3 size: 15 residues. CDR3 bases: TGTGCCAGCAGCTTTTACACGGTTAGGACCGGGGAGCTGTTTTTT. Its protein is CASSFYTVRTGELFF.

The chain has TRBV5-6 and TRBJ2-7, with D perhaps matching TRBD1 (5 bases). V was cut by 4 bases and J by 0 bases, with 8 bases left in between. CDR1 is SGHDT, CDR2 YYEEEE, per germline. This CDR3 is 13 amino acids long. The CDR3 region has the DNA TGTGCCAGCAGCCCTACAGGCTCCTACGAGCAGTACTTC. Its protein is CASSPTGSYEQYF. Variable domain in full (rest from reference TRBV5-6 and TRBJ2-7): DAGVTQSPTHLIKTRGQQVTLRCSPKSGHDTVSWYQQALGQGPQFIFQYYEEEERQRGNFPDRFSGHQFPNYSSELNVNALLLGDSALYLCASSPTGSYEQYFGPGTRLTVT.

This clone was detected a few times. J is TRBJ1-2 and V is TRBV30, with a possible D match to TRBD1 (6 bases). Trimming removed 7 bases from V and 3 bases from J, with 12 bases in between. The V gene's germline CDR1 is GTSNPN and CDR2 SVGIG (reference sequence). This CDR3 is built from 12 residues. The CDR3 nucleotides read TGTGCCTCTTCGTCAGGGGACTATGGCTACACCTTC. This encodes CASSSGDYGYTF.

This clone was seen many times. The chain employs TRBV12-5 and TRBJ2-1; TRBD2 agrees at 10 bases. Germline V gene lookup returns CDR1 LGHNT and CDR2 FRNRAP. The V segment lost 1 base and the J segment 4 bases; nucleotides outside the gene matches: 7. The CDR3 spans 17 residues. As DNA, the CDR3 is TGTGCTAGTGGTTTGGATCTAGCGGGGGCCCATTACAATGAGCAGTTCTTC. Translation: CASGLDLAGAHYNEQFF.

This chain's CDR3 is CASSLTGFVNTEAFF. The CDR3 bases are TGTGCCAGCAGCTTAACGGGTTTCGTGAACACTGAAGCTTTCTTT. The gene calls are TRBV7-6 and TRBJ1-1; no clear D. CDR3 length: 15 amino acids. Germline values: CDR1 SGHVS, CDR2 FNYEAQ. Trimming removed 2 bases at V and 0 bases at J, with 10 bases between.